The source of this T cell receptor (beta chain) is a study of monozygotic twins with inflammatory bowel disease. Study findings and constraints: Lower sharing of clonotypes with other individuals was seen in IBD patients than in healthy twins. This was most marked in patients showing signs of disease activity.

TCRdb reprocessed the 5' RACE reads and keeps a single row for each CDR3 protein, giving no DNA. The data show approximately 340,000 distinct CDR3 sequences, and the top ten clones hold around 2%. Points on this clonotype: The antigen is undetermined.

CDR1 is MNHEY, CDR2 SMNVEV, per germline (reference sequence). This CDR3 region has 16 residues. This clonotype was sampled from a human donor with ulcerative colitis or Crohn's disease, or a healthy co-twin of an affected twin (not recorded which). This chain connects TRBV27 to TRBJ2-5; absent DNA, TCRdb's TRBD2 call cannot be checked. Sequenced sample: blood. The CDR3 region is CASSLSTGGGTETQYF.